This entry describes one T cell receptor beta chain. Its antigen is undetermined. The junction departs from germline at one end; a sequencing error may be responsible. TCR beta cDNA came from 400 to 500 ng total RNA, primed with a constant-region primer. It was through three nested multiplex PCR rounds of slightly modified ARM-PCR that TCR beta libraries arose. TCRdb called the multiplex PCR reads again in MiXCR, with one record for every CDR3 protein. The sample has about 130,000 distinct CDR3 sequences, around 64% seen once. The sample originates from a study of tumor-infiltrating lymphocytes in primary liver carcinoma. Study-wide results and caveats: Paired tumor-adjacent and tumor-blood samples overlapped less than tumor region pairs did.

DNA and RNA were both co-extracted from approximately 20-30 mg of bulk tissue that had not been sorted. Sequencing was carried out using liver tumor tissue from sampling region 3. As to subset: tumor region T3, left-lateral pole. This TCR was recovered from a woman aged 55-69 years with primary liver carcinoma and hepatitis B virus infection.

The CDR3 here is CASSLNPEGHGYAF. The CDR3 DNA follows: TGTGCCAGCAGCTTAAACCCTGAGGGGCATGGCTACGCCTTC. The rearrangement joins TRBV11-3 to TRBJ1-2, with TRBD1 as a possible D gene (5 bases). Germline CDR1 is SGHNT and CDR2 is YENEEA. This CDR3 contains 14 residues.